The 20 T cell receptor beta chains reported below all come from one sample, sequenced in a study of blood T cell repertoires in COVID-19. Data came from immunoSEQ multiplex PCR; TCRdb stores just in-frame clones and leaves some out. The table lists about 180,000 clones, 87% of them singletons. The sequenced material came from peripheral blood. Source of these receptors: a woman aged 50 to 60 with acute or convalescent COVID-19.

The chain links TRBV10-2 to TRBJ1-1; 8 bases match TRBD1. J lost 8 bases, V lost 6 bases, and 11 bases had no gene match. The germline CDR1 and CDR2 sequences are WSHSY and SAAADI. The CDR3 totals 14 residues. CDR3 nucleotides: TGCGCCAGCAGCGACCCTGACAGGGGAGGAGAAGCTTTCTTT. Translation: CASSDPDRGGEAFF.

This clone was detected a few times. The chain links TRBV7-9 to TRBJ1-2; 11 bases are a match to TRBD1. CDR1 and CDR2 from the germline V gene are SEHNR and FQNEAQ (reference sequence). The CDR3 is 15 amino acids. Unmatched junction bases numbered 7, after V lost 7 bases and J lost 3 bases. The CDR3, as DNA: TGTGCCAGCACTGCTAGGGACAGGGGGTACTATGGCTACACCTTC. It is translated as CASTARDRGYYGYTF.

This CDR3 is CASSLTRDISNTQYF. In nucleotides, the CDR3 is TGCGCCAGCAGCTTGACCAGGGACATCTCCAACACCCAGTACTTC. This rearrangement joins TRBV5-1 to TRBJ2-5; a possible D gene is TRBD1 (6 bases). V was trimmed by 1 base and J by 8 bases, leaving 18 bases between them. The CDR3 totals 15 residues. CDR1 SGHRS and CDR2 YFSETQ come from the germline V gene.

The CDR3 loop reads CASNLGQGDTEAFF. CDR3 in DNA: TGTGCCAGCAATTTGGGACAGGGCGACACTGAAGCTTTCTTT. This rearrangement joins TRBV9 to TRBJ1-1; 9 positions agree with TRBD1. CDR3 length: 14 residues. The germline V gene encodes CDR1 SGDLS and CDR2 YYNGEE. The J segment lost 3 bases and the V segment lost 6 bases, leaving 6 bases of the junction unmatched.

This chain connects TRBV30 to TRBJ1-5; the match to TRBD1 covers 11 bases. This CDR3 contains 16 residues. Germline CDR1 reads GTSNPN; CDR2 reads SVGIG (reference sequence). V shed 2 bases, J shed 4 bases, and the junction held 7 bases outside the gene matches. The CDR3 nucleotides read TGTGCCTGGAGTACCCACGGGACAGGGGGGAATCAGCCCCAGCATTTT. Its translation: CAWSTHGTGGNQPQHF.

J is TRBJ1-5 and V is TRBV25-1; 8 bases are shared with TRBD1. Germline-derived CDR1 and CDR2 are MGHDK and SYGVNS. Trimming at V came to 7 bases and at J to 5 bases, leaving 7 bases not matched to a gene. The CDR3 contains 14 residues. CDR3 residues: CASKVGQGDQPQHF. The CDR3 bases are TGTGCCAGCAAGGTTGGACAGGGCGATCAGCCCCAGCATTTT.

This clone was observed a few times. The rearrangement links TRBV27 to TRBJ1-1; a weak D match, TRBD1 (6 bases). The V and J ends lost 5 bases and 1 base respectively, with 8 bases between them. Per the germline V gene, CDR1 is MNHEY and CDR2 is SMNVEV (reference sequence). CDR3 length: 13 amino acids. CDR3 nucleotides: TGTGCCAGCAGTCCCAGGGGGAACACTGAAGCTTTCTTT. As protein: CASSPRGNTEAFF.

DNA for the CDR3: TGTGCCAGCCGCCCTGGCGGGAGCTACGAGCAGTACTTC. It is translated as CASRPGGSYEQYF. This chain uses TRBV2 with TRBJ2-7; 7 nucleotides align to TRBD2. CDR3 length: 13 amino acids. The germline V gene encodes CDR1 SNHLY and CDR2 FYNNEI. V shed 8 bases and J 3 bases; nucleotides not matched to a gene: 7.

This clone was counted a single time. This same CDR3 is encoded by further DNA sequences in the sample. This chain connects TRBV6-5 to TRBJ1-3; D ambiguous. CDR1 MNHEY and CDR2 SVGAGI come from the germline V gene. The germline V and J ends were trimmed by 6 bases and 0 bases, with 12 bases remaining between them. This CDR3 spans 15 amino acids. The CDR3 loop is CASRYSDTSGNTIYF. For the CDR3, the DNA is TGTGCCAGCAGGTACAGCGATACCTCTGGAAACACCATATATTTT.

The V call is TRBV21-1, the J call TRBJ2-5; the table gives TRBD1 as D, unverified against the DNA. TRBV21-1 constitutes a pseudogene. There are 15 residues in the CDR3. The CDR3 nucleotides are TGTGCCAGCAGCGCCCGGGACAAGTTCCAAGAGACCCAGTACTTC. This codes for CASSARDKFQETQYF.

The genes are TRBV7-8 and TRBJ2-3, with a possible D match to TRBD2 (5 bases). The CDR3 runs to 15 residues. Germline values: CDR1 SGHVS, CDR2 FQNEAQ. V gave up 7 bases and J gave up 6 bases, with 20 bases separating them. As DNA, the CDR3 is TGTGCCAGCAACTCACGGGAACTCCTTGTGGATACGCAGTATTTT. This translates into CASNSRELLVDTQYF.

The gene calls are TRBV19 and TRBJ1-1; D is uncertain. Trimming cost V 6 bases and J 1 base, with 6 bases left between them. This CDR3 has 12 amino acids. Germline V CDR1 and CDR2: LNHDA, SQIVND (reference sequence). DNA of the CDR3: TGTGCCAGTAGACGGTCGAACACTGAAGCTTTCTTT. The encoded protein is CASRRSNTEAFF. Complete variable domain (other parts from reference TRBV19 and TRBJ1-1): DGGITQSPKYLFRKEGQNVTLSCEQNLNHDAMYWYRQDPGQGLRLIYYSQIVNDFQKGDIAEGYSVSREKKESFPLTVTSAQKNPTAFYLCASRRSNTEAFFGQGTRLTVV.

The chain uses TRBV6-5 and TRBJ1-2; a weak D match, TRBD1 (5 bases). Per germline, CDR1 MNHEY and CDR2 SVGAGI. The V end lost 6 bases, the J end lost 6 bases, and 20 bases lay between the germline ends. This CDR3 has 15 residues. The CDR3: CASSAWVGREDGYTF. The DNA of the CDR3 is TGTGCCAGCAGCGCCTGGGTCGGCAGGGAGGATGGCTACACCTTC.

The gene calls are TRBV30 and TRBJ1-1; 7 bases map to TRBD1. V was clipped by 2 bases and J by 4 bases; unmatched bases: 10. The CDR3 is 15 amino acids. Germline V gene lookup returns CDR1 GTSNPN and CDR2 SVGIG (reference sequence). The CDR3 spells CAWSPNLGQITEAFF. CDR3 in DNA: TGTGCCTGGAGTCCAAATTTGGGACAGATCACTGAAGCTTTCTTT.

The chain has TRBV5-1 and TRBJ1-2; D is perhaps TRBD1 (5 bases). This CDR3 is 12 amino acids long. CDR1 and CDR2 from the germline V gene are SGHRS and YFSETQ. V gave up 4 bases and J gave up 8 bases, with 12 bases separating them. The chain's CDR3 is CASSPGHYGYTF. In DNA form, the CDR3 reads TGCGCCAGCAGCCCTGGACATTACGGCTACACCTTC. The whole variable domain, filled in from reference TRBV5-1 and TRBJ1-2, reads KAGVTQTPRYLIKTRGQQVTLSCSPISGHRSVSWYQQTPGQGLQFLFEYFSETQRNKGNFPGRFSGRQFSNSRSEMNVSTLELGDSALYLCASSPGHYGYTFGSGTRLTVV.

This rearrangement joins TRBV6-6 to TRBJ1-2; a weak D match, TRBD1 (5 bases). The ends were cut back, 4 bases at V and 0 bases at J, with 12 bases in the middle. The length of the CDR3 is 15 residues. Germline lookup yields CDR1 MNHNY and CDR2 SVGAGI (reference sequence). The CDR3 here is CASSFSRQPNYGYTF. The CDR3 DNA is TGTGCCAGCAGTTTTTCTAGACAGCCTAACTATGGCTACACCTTC.

This clone is classed as medium-sized. The rearrangement joins TRBV11-2 to TRBJ2-7, with D perhaps matching TRBD1 (5 bases). This CDR3 comprises 14 residues. Germline assignment: CDR1 SGHAT and CDR2 FQNNGV. The ends were cut back, 5 bases at V and 1 base at J, with 12 bases in the middle. The CDR3 sequence is CASSPRGKSYEQYF. In DNA, the CDR3 is TGTGCCAGCAGCCCAAGGGGCAAGTCCTACGAGCAGTACTTC.

The chain uses TRBV18 and TRBJ2-1; TRBD2 agrees at 16 bases. J was trimmed by 0 bases and V by 3 bases; bases with no gene match: 5. CDR1 KGHSH and CDR2 LQKENI come from the germline V gene. The CDR3 sequence is 19 residues long. CDR3 sequence (DNA): TGTGCCAGCTCACCGGGACTAGCGGGAGGGATTAGCTCCTACAATGAGCAGTTCTTC. Translating it yields CASSPGLAGGISSYNEQFF.

V gene TRBV2 combines with J gene TRBJ2-1; 9 bases line up with TRBD1. CDR1 SNHLY and CDR2 FYNNEI come from the germline V gene. The V gene end was trimmed by 7 bases and the J gene end by 8 bases; junction bases not matched to a gene: 12. This CDR3 is 15 amino acids long. CDR3 sequence reads: CASNKPGQGIDEQFF. The CDR3, as DNA: TGTGCCAGCAACAAACCGGGACAGGGTATCGATGAGCAGTTCTTC.

The genes are TRBV3-1 (or the pseudogene TRBV3-2) and TRBJ2-5; D might be TRBD2 (6 bases). CDR1 and CDR2 from the germline V gene are LGHDT and YNNKEL (reference sequence). This CDR3 spans 18 amino acids. V was trimmed by 0 bases and J by 2 bases, leaving 19 bases between them. This CDR3 is CASSQDPGVGLVQETQYF. CDR3 nucleotide sequence: TGTGCCAGCAGCCAAGATCCGGGGGTGGGGCTCGTTCAAGAGACCCAGTACTTC.